This T cell receptor (beta chain) is from a study of T cells in Graves' hyperthyroidism and ophthalmopathy. General observations from the study: The model's output predicted ophthalmopathy at a median of 6.5 months prior to onset. Researchers found most expanded thyroid clonotypes above 0.001 in blood as well.

Patients having uncontrolled infection, another autoimmune disease, pregnancy or lactation were not included. The diagnostic basis comprised clinical symptoms, serum thyroxine and TRAb, thyroid ultrasound and orbital computed tomography. From RNA transcripts, TCR beta CDR3 regions were amplified. In the first-round RT-PCR of the TCR CDR3, the HTBI primer set was used. TCRdb analysed the multiplex PCR reads with MiXCR anew, one entry per CDR3 protein. The data contain 490,000 or so distinct CDR3 sequences, 15% to 20% of them singletons. In its sample, this clonotype was seen many times. What it binds is unknown. The source is a woman in her thirties with Graves' ophthalmopathy. Sequencing input: blood.

The CDR3 sequence is CASSEGQNSYEQYF. The CDR3 DNA sequence: TGTGCCAGCAGCGAGGGACAGAACTCCTACGAGCAGTACTTC. This rearrangement joins TRBV11-3 to TRBJ2-7; 7 bases are shared with TRBD1. The CDR3 loop spans 14 amino acids. The V segment lost 5 bases and the J segment 0 bases; nucleotides outside the gene matches: 4. Germline V lookup: CDR1 SGHNT, CDR2 YENEEA.